Following are 30 T cell receptor beta chains from one sample sequenced in a study of human T cells and chemical hapten exposure. The time point is: patch test 1, 2 weeks after DPC sensitization. Treatment here: therapeutic diphenylcyclopropenone sensitization with weekly scalp DPC. TCRdb redid the calling of the RACE reads with MiXCR, one entry per CDR3 protein. The sample has 150,000 to 200,000 distinct CDR3 sequences, 13% to 15% seen once. The sample was whole blood, taken in connection with sensitization to the hapten diphenylcyclopropenone (DPC). Receptors originate from a woman aged 25-40 years with alopecia areata. Some clones in this sample may be carry-over from other donors' samples.

This clonotype was recorded many times. The chain has TRBV28 and TRBJ1-3, with D possibly matching TRBD1 (5 bases). The CDR3 is 13 residues long. With 1 base removed from V and 7 bases from J, the gap between germline ends came to 8 bases. Germline CDR1 and CDR2: MDHEN and SYDVKM. CDR3 nucleotides: TGTGCCAGCAGTTTATACCGGGACAACACCATATATTTT. Protein sequence: CASSLYRDNTIYF.

The gene calls are TRBV4-1 and TRBJ2-1; a weak D match, TRBD2 (7 bases). With 7 bases removed from V and 4 bases from J, the gap between germline ends came to 14 bases. Germline lookup yields CDR1 MGHRA and CDR2 YSYEKL. The CDR3 extends over 14 amino acids. CDR3 protein: CASTGGGAYNEQFF. CDR3 sequence (DNA): TGCGCCAGCACAGGAGGGGGGGCTTACAATGAGCAGTTCTTC.

This clonotype was counted between two and nine times. This chain joins TRBV3-1 and TRBJ1-1, with a possible D match to TRBD1 (5 bases). The germline CDR1 and CDR2 sequences are LGHDT and YNNKEL (reference sequence). The V end was cut by 4 bases, the J end by 1 base, with 13 bases between. The CDR3 sequence is 15 residues long. This chain's CDR3 is CASSPRQIGNTEAFF. The CDR3 nucleotides read TGTGCCAGCAGCCCACGACAGATCGGGAACACTGAAGCTTTCTTT.

The chain uses TRBV11-2 and TRBJ2-1; 9 nucleotides align to TRBD2. This CDR3 has 18 residues. Germline-derived CDR1 and CDR2 are SGHAT and FQNNGV. V gave up 5 bases and J gave up 5 bases; unmatched junction bases: 16. CDR3 sequence (DNA): TGTGCCAGCAGCCGACCTTTCGGTACTAGCGGGTCTAACAATGAGCAGTTCTTC. Translating gives CASSRPFGTSGSNNEQFF. The full variable domain, with the rest looked up from reference TRBV11-2 and TRBJ2-1, is EAGVAQSPRYKIIEKRQSVAFWCNPISGHATLYWYQQILGQGPKLLIQFQNNGVVDDSQLPKDRFSAERLKGVDSTLKIQPAKLEDSAVYLCASSRPFGTSGSNNEQFFGPGTRLTVL.

The chain couples TRBV7-2 to TRBJ1-1; D remains ambiguous. Germline values: CDR1 SGHTA, CDR2 FQGNSA. With 5 bases removed from V and 4 bases from J, the gap between germline ends came to 20 bases. This CDR3 contains 16 residues. CDR3 sequence: CASSLYGLGLATEAFF. CDR3 nucleotide sequence: TGTGCCAGCAGCCTCTATGGGCTGGGGTTGGCCACTGAAGCTTTCTTT.

This clonotype was recorded at least ten times. V is TRBV7-9 and J is TRBJ1-4; tentative D call: TRBD1 (6 bases). The CDR3 spans 14 residues. Looked up from germline, CDR1 is SEHNR and CDR2 is FQNEAQ (reference sequence). Trimming stripped 10 bases from V and 4 bases from J, with 16 bases between. CDR3: CAIETGQLNEKLFF. As DNA, the CDR3 is TGTGCCATAGAGACGGGACAACTTAATGAAAAACTGTTTTTT. The full variable domain, its missing parts supplied by reference TRBV7-9 and TRBJ1-4, is DTGVSQNPRHKITKRGQNVTFRCDPISEHNRLYWYRQTLGQGPEFLTYFQNEAQLEKSRLLSDRFSAERPKGSFSTLEIQRTEQGDSAMYLCAIETGQLNEKLFFGSGTQLSVL.

This clonotype has a handful of counts. The chain links TRBV27 to TRBJ1-4; D is possibly TRBD1 (5 bases). Trimming pared 5 bases from V and 7 bases from J, leaving 14 bases between. This CDR3 is 14 amino acids long. Germline V lookup: CDR1 MNHEY, CDR2 SMNVEV (reference sequence). The CDR3 coding sequence is TGTGCCAGCAGTCCGGGGGGATTAGTTGAAAAACTGTTTTTT. This encodes CASSPGGLVEKLFF.

This clonotype showed up just a few times. The chain recombines TRBV5-6 with TRBJ1-5; 9 positions agree with TRBD1. Germline V gene sequence: CDR1 SGHDT, CDR2 YYEEEE. The CDR3 loop spans 15 amino acids. J lost 1 base, V lost 4 bases, and 3 bases had no gene match. CDR3 amino acids: CASSRQGGSNQPQHF. The CDR3 nucleotides read TGTGCCAGCAGCCGACAGGGGGGGAGCAATCAGCCCCAGCATTTT. Using reference TRBV5-6 and TRBJ1-5 for the parts outside the CDR3, the full variable domain is DAGVTQSPTHLIKTRGQQVTLRCSPKSGHDTVSWYQQALGQGPQFIFQYYEEEERQRGNFPDRFSGHQFPNYSSELNVNALLLGDSALYLCASSRQGGSNQPQHFGDGTRLSIL.

The chain is built from TRBV5-1 and TRBJ1-4; D is ambiguous. The CDR3 totals 16 residues. Germline CDR1 SGHRS, CDR2 YFSETQ. V lost 4 bases to trimming and J lost 1 base, with 14 bases between them. Here the CDR3 reads CASSRTGAKTNEKLFF. CDR3 in DNA: TGCGCCAGCAGCCGGACGGGAGCCAAAACTAATGAAAAACTGTTTTTT.

Concerning this clonotype itself: No conserved phenylalanine or tryptophan is present at the end of the CDR3, so a read error is the likely explanation. The gene calls are TRBV5-1 and TRBJ1-2; D ambiguous. The CDR3 totals 14 residues. V was shortened by 0 bases and J by 10 bases, with 16 bases between the two germline ends. The V gene's germline CDR1 is SGHRS and CDR2 YFSETQ. The CDR3 is CASSLERSGIPYTY. DNA of the CDR3: TGCGCCAGCAGCTTGGAACGATCTGGCATCCCCTACACCTAC.

This clonotype was seen only a few times. Here the CDR3 DNA reads TGCAGCGTTGAAGCTGGGGATGAAAAACTGTTTTTT. Translating gives CSVEAGDEKLFF. The rearrangement joins TRBV29-1 to TRBJ1-4; D is unresolved. Germline CDR1 reads SQVTM; CDR2 reads ANQGSEA. V dropped 1 base and J dropped 6 bases, with 6 bases sitting between them. The CDR3 is made up of 12 amino acids.

This chain joins TRBV9 and TRBJ2-2; the D is unclear. Germline lookup yields CDR1 SGDLS and CDR2 YYNGEE. Trimming left V 4 bases short and J 3 bases short, with 10 bases between. This CDR3 comprises 14 residues. CDR3 DNA sequence: TGTGCCAGCAGCCGTCGATTGGACACCGGGGAGCTGTTTTTT. Amino acids: CASSRRLDTGELFF.

CDR3 DNA: TGCGCCAGCAGCTTAGTTACTAGCGGGTCTGAGAGCACAGATACGCAGTATTTT. This encodes CASSLVTSGSESTDTQYF. The rearrangement joins TRBV5-1 to TRBJ2-3; 9 bases agree with TRBD2. The CDR3 covers 18 residues. The V gene's germline CDR1 is SGHRS and CDR2 YFSETQ. V dropped 2 bases and J dropped 0; count of bases not matched to a gene: 10.

This chain connects TRBV3-1 to TRBJ2-7, with TRBD2 matching 14 bases. V shed 2 bases and J 7 bases; nucleotides not matched to a gene: 4. This CDR3 region has 15 residues. Per the germline V gene, CDR1 is LGHDT and CDR2 is YNNKEL (reference sequence). In nucleotides, the CDR3 is TGTGCCAGCAGCCAAACGGGACTAGCGGGAGAAGAGCAGTACTTC. Its protein is CASSQTGLAGEEQYF.

There are a few counts of this clonotype. J is TRBJ2-5 and V is TRBV7-2; D uncertain. CDR3 size: 14 residues. The V gene lost 2 bases and the J gene lost 3 bases, with 10 bases spanning the gap. Germline V gene data show CDR1 as SGHTA and CDR2 as FQGNSA. CDR3 nucleotide sequence: TGTGCCAGCAGCTTATTGCTGGAAAAAGAGACCCAGTACTTC. Amino acid sequence: CASSLLLEKETQYF.

The chain couples TRBV6-5 to TRBJ1-2; D call uncertain. Germline V gene sequence: CDR1 MNHEY, CDR2 SVGAGI. The CDR3 loop spans 14 amino acids. Trimming cost V 3 bases and J 4 bases, with 12 bases left between them. CDR3 in DNA: TGTGCCAGCAGTTATTCCGACGGGCCCTATGGCTACACCTTC. Protein sequence: CASSYSDGPYGYTF.

V is TRBV29-1 and J is TRBJ2-3; TRBD1 might be the D (5 bases). V was clipped by 3 bases and J by 4 bases, with 11 bases between them. Germline loops: CDR1 SQVTM, CDR2 ANQGSEA. The CDR3 is 13 amino acids. The DNA for the CDR3 is TGCAGCGTTGAGACAGTCGTGGCAGATACGCAGTATTTT. Protein: CSVETVVADTQYF.

This clonotype was seen ten or more times. The V gene is TRBV14, the J gene TRBJ2-5, with no clear D. The CDR3 consists of 12 residues. Per the germline V gene, CDR1 is SGHDN and CDR2 is FVKESK. Trimming pared 5 bases from V and 5 bases from J, leaving 9 bases between. The CDR3 region has the DNA TGTGCCAGCAGCATGGTGTTGGAGACCCAGTACTTC. It encodes CASSMVLETQYF. Based on the CDR3 plus reference TRBV14 and TRBJ2-5, the full variable domain is EAGVTQFPSHSVIEKGQTVTLRCDPISGHDNLYWYRRVMGKEIKFLLHFVKESKQDESGMPNNRFLAERTGGTYSTLKVQPAELEDSGVYFCASSMVLETQYFGPGTRLLVL.

The chain combines TRBV29-1 with TRBJ2-1, with D perhaps TRBD1 (6 bases). The CDR3 sequence is 13 residues long. CDR1 and CDR2 (germline): SQVTM, ANQGSEA. V gave up 3 bases and J gave up 2 bases, with 8 bases separating them. CDR3 in amino acids: CSVDEGAYNEQFF. For the CDR3, the DNA is TGCAGCGTTGACGAGGGGGCCTACAATGAGCAGTTCTTC.

This clonotype was detected a few times. CDR3 in amino acids: CASSYLLAGSFNEQFF. For the CDR3, the DNA is TGTGCCAGCAGTTACCTCCTAGCGGGGAGTTTCAATGAGCAGTTCTTC. The gene calls are TRBV6-2 or TRBV6-3 and TRBJ2-1, with TRBD2 identical over 9 bases. V trimming: 2 bases; J trimming: 6 bases; junction bases outside the gene matches: 8. Germline loops: CDR1 MNHEY, CDR2 SVGEGT. The CDR3 is 16 residues long.

Only a few counts were recorded for this clonotype. The rearrangement joins TRBV6-2 or TRBV6-3 to TRBJ2-4, with 8 bases aligning to TRBD1. Looked up from germline, CDR1 is MNHEY and CDR2 is SVGEGT. The CDR3 extends over 18 amino acids. V lost 0 bases and J lost 6; bases outside the gene matches: 13. The CDR3, as DNA: TGTGCCAGCAGTTACTCCATTGCTTTAAGGACAGGGATAAACATTCAGTACTTC. It yields the protein CASSYSIALRTGINIQYF.

The chain combines TRBV3-1 with TRBJ2-5; D unclear. CDR1 and CDR2 (germline): LGHDT, YNNKEL (reference sequence). V gave up 3 bases and J gave up 5 bases, with 4 bases separating them. The CDR3 loop spans 11 amino acids. The CDR3 reads CASSHTETQYF. DNA for the CDR3: TGTGCCAGCAGCCACACGGAGACCCAGTACTTC.

The CDR3 region has the DNA TGTGCCAGCAGAATCCGTGCTAGCGCCCACAATGAGCAGTTCTTC. Its translation is CASRIRASAHNEQFF. The rearrangement uses TRBV13 and TRBJ2-1; D may be TRBD2 (6 bases). V lost 6 bases and J lost 5, with 17 bases in between. CDR1 is PRHDT and CDR2 is FYEKMQ in the germline V gene (reference sequence). CDR3 length: 15 amino acids.

This clonotype has ten or more counts. This rearrangement joins TRBV28 to TRBJ1-2; 8 positions match TRBD1. After removal of 5 bases from V and 4 bases from J, the junction contained 6 bases not matched to a gene. The CDR3 is made up of 14 amino acids. Germline V gives CDR1 MDHEN, CDR2 SYDVKM. CDR3 protein: CASSPPQGVYGYTF. The CDR3 region has the DNA TGTGCCAGCAGTCCCCCACAGGGGGTCTATGGCTACACCTTC.

This chain joins TRBV20-1 and TRBJ2-1; tentatively, D is TRBD2 (5 bases). Trimming pared 3 bases from V and 4 bases from J, leaving 7 bases between. Germline lookup yields CDR1 DFQATT and CDR2 SNEGSKA (reference sequence). The CDR3 consists of 12 residues. In DNA form, the CDR3 reads TGCAGTGCTAGCGGGAATTACAATGAGCAGTTCTTC. It yields the protein CSASGNYNEQFF.

V and J are TRBV5-1 and TRBJ2-5, with D perhaps given as TRBD1 or TRBD2 (5 bases each). Trimming removed 0 bases from V and 0 bases from J, with 12 bases in between. This CDR3 region has 16 residues. Germline V lookup: CDR1 SGHRS, CDR2 YFSETQ. The CDR3 DNA is TGCGCCAGCAGCTTGGGTATTTTGGGGGACCAAGAGACCCAGTACTTC. Translation: CASSLGILGDQETQYF.

This clonotype has more than one count but fewer than ten. The CDR3 sequence: CASRPFGGRFDTEAFF. The DNA of the CDR3 is TGTGCCAGCAGGCCCTTCGGGGGGCGGTTTGACACTGAAGCTTTCTTT. The V call is TRBV6-5, the J call TRBJ1-1; tentatively, D is TRBD1 (6 bases). CDR3 size: 16 residues. V shed 6 bases and J shed 3 bases, with 20 bases lying between them. Germline V gene lookup returns CDR1 MNHEY and CDR2 SVGAGI.

This chain joins TRBV11-1 and TRBJ1-4, with a tentative D call TRBD1 (6 bases). Trimming removed 8 bases at V and 7 bases at J, with 14 bases between. The CDR3 runs 13 residues. CDR1 and CDR2 (germline): SGHAT, FQDESV (reference sequence). Here the CDR3 reads CASAARGAEKLFF. The CDR3 DNA follows: TGTGCCAGCGCGGCCAGGGGAGCTGAAAAACTGTTTTTT.

This clonotype was counted a few times. This chain connects TRBV9 to TRBJ2-7; D is tentatively TRBD1 or TRBD2 (5 bases each). The V gene's germline CDR1 is SGDLS and CDR2 YYNGEE. The CDR3 length is 17 residues. The V end was cut by 3 bases, the J end by 3 bases, with 22 bases between. CDR3 nucleotides: TGTGCCAGCAGCGCCCCGACAGATCCTACGGGACGCTACGAGCAGTACTTC. Its protein is CASSAPTDPTGRYEQYF. The full variable domain, rest sourced from reference TRBV9 and TRBJ2-7, is DSGVTQTPKHLITATGQRVTLRCSPRSGDLSVYWYQQSLDQGLQFLIQYYNGEERAKGNILERFSAQQFPDLHSELNLSSLELGDSALYFCASSAPTDPTGRYEQYFGPGTRLTVT.

This rearrangement joins TRBV7-8 to TRBJ2-7; 8 bases are a match to TRBD1. V lost 1 base and J lost 4; bases outside the gene matches: 3. The germline CDR1 and CDR2 sequences are SGHVS and FQNEAQ. This CDR3 is built from 14 residues. The CDR3, as DNA: TGTGCCAGCAGCTTAGTATGGACAGGGTACGAGCAGTACTTC. This translates into CASSLVWTGYEQYF.